Listed here are 8 T cell receptor beta chains from one sample, sequenced in a study of T cells in Graves' hyperthyroidism and ophthalmopathy. Amplification yielded TCR beta CDR3 regions, with RNA transcripts as the source. Primed by the HTBI set, a first-round RT-PCR was run on the TCR CDR3. TCRdb itself ran the multiplex PCR reads through MiXCR, one entry per CDR3 protein. This table has approximately 250,000 distinct CDR3 sequences, approximately 23% appearing once. What was sequenced was blood. Receptor source: a woman aged 40 to 49 with Graves' ophthalmopathy.

There are many counts of this clonotype. V usage is TRBV28 and J usage is TRBJ1-1; D unclear. This CDR3 has 14 residues. Per the germline V gene, CDR1 is MDHEN and CDR2 is SYDVKM. V lost 6 bases and J lost 4, with 15 bases in between. CDR3 nucleotide sequence: TGTGCCAGCAGAGCCCCCGTCGGTACCACTGAAGCTTTCTTT. Encoded protein: CASRAPVGTTEAFF.

This clonotype was picked up many times. The J gene is TRBJ1-5, the V gene TRBV5-1; a weak D match, TRBD1 (5 bases). The germline gives CDR1 SGHRS, CDR2 YFSETQ. This CDR3 spans 14 amino acids. V was trimmed by 5 bases and J by 6 bases, leaving 15 bases between them. The CDR3 spells CASSPGDRFQPQHF. CDR3 sequence (DNA): TGCGCCAGCAGTCCTGGGGACCGTTTTCAGCCCCAGCATTTT.

At least ten counts were recorded for this clonotype. This chain connects TRBV30 to TRBJ1-6, with TRBD1 identical over 7 bases. From germline, CDR1 is GTSNPN and CDR2 SVGIG (reference sequence). The V gene end was trimmed by 0 bases and the J gene end by 7 bases; junction bases not matched to a gene: 3. The CDR3 spans 14 residues. CDR3 DNA: TGTGCCTGGAGTGTAGAGGGGGCGAATTCACCCCTCCACTTT. It encodes CAWSVEGANSPLHF.

This clonotype has at least ten counts. This rearrangement joins TRBV19 to TRBJ1-1, with a possible D match to TRBD1 (6 bases). The CDR3 consists of 16 residues. Germline values: CDR1 LNHDA, CDR2 SQIVND (reference sequence). V dropped 6 bases and J dropped 0 bases, with 17 bases sitting between them. The DNA of the CDR3 is TGTGCCAGTAGCGAAGGGGCAGGGGACATGAACACTGAAGCTTTCTTT. It is translated as CASSEGAGDMNTEAFF.

The chain has TRBV29-1 and TRBJ2-7, with a weak D call TRBD2 (7 bases). V was clipped by 5 bases and J by 2 bases, with 16 bases between them. Per germline, CDR1 SQVTM and CDR2 ANQGSEA. CDR3 size: 14 residues. The CDR3 sequence: CSVHGGTLTYEQYF. Written as DNA, the CDR3 is TGCAGCGTTCACGGGGGGACACTAACCTACGAGCAGTACTTC.

CDR3 nucleotide sequence: TGTGCCAGCAGGCAAAGCGGGGGGAACTATGGCTACACCTTC. It codes for CASRQSGGNYGYTF. This chain uses TRBV6-1 with TRBJ1-2, with D possibly being TRBD1 (5 bases). Trimming removed 6 bases from V and 2 bases from J, with 13 bases in between. The CDR3 is 14 amino acids. CDR1 is MNHNS, CDR2 SASEGT, per germline.

The chain employs TRBV7-9 and TRBJ2-7; D is possibly TRBD1 (6 bases). Germline values: CDR1 SEHNR, CDR2 FQNEAQ (reference sequence). CDR3 size: 14 residues. V was clipped by 6 bases and J by 4 bases, with 16 bases between them. CDR3 DNA: TGTGCCAGCAGAGATGACAGGACTTCGTACGAGCAGTACTTC. It translates to CASRDDRTSYEQYF.

V usage is TRBV12-3 or TRBV12-4 and J usage is TRBJ1-2, with 7 bases lining up with TRBD1. The CDR3 is 13 amino acids. V lost 3 bases, J lost 7 bases, and 5 bases stayed unmatched. The CDR3 coding sequence is TGTGCCAGCAGTTTCAGAGACAGGGCTGGCTACACCTTC. This encodes CASSFRDRAGYTF.